What follows is one T cell receptor beta chain and its context. This clone was seen a few times. Its antigen remains unidentified. Base qualities are missing; no much larger clone stands one base away. The CDR3 regions of human TCRbeta chains were subjected to immunosequencing. Processing in the source paper ran as follows. TCRs in the repertoires were matched against a reference library of SARS-CoV-2-specific TCRs that had been generated with the MIRA antigen-specificity platform. Breadth meant the fraction of unique TCRs that were SARS-CoV-2-associated, whereas depth meant the fraction of total T cells that were SARS-CoV-2-associated. Using the MIRA data, every spike-specific TCR was mapped to the spike region that the TCR reacted to and assigned to either a CD4 or a CD8 class. Log10-transformed breadth and depth values were compared by one-way ANOVA with Sidak's multiple comparisons tests. TCRdb mirrors the immuneACCESS table, restricted to in-frame sequences. Some clones are absent from its copies; in checked studies, under half trace to an unresolved V gene, and the reason for the others is unknown. Clone size and the V and J calls come from that table; the DNA yielded D and trimming. For this sample the table gives 80,000 or so clones, of which over 90% were detected only once. Roughly 5.2% of the sample is in the top ten clones.

Read against the paper, the sample's time point label means: baseline before first vaccination. Vaccinee samples were obtained from the UK trials COV001 and COV002, which included a single-blind randomized controlled phase 2/3 trial of AZD1222 (ChAdOx1 nCoV-19) in healthy adults. Trial participant PBMC samples were collected at day 0 and day 28 after the second dose for TCRbeta chain sequencing. This entry belongs to a study of T cell responses to AZD1222 COVID-19 vaccine (dated by TCRdb to the early 2020s). About the full investigation: AZD1222 recipients whose second dose came at about 4 weeks and those whose second dose came at about 12 weeks were combined into one group, since spike-specific TCR depth and breadth did not differ between the two schedules. A total of more than 230 trial participants underwent TCR sequencing, of whom 200 to 220 received two doses of AZD1222 and 26 received two doses of the MenACWY control vaccine. Trial participants were enrolled by age into 18-55, 56-69 and 70-plus year subgroups, with roughly 150, 30 and 60 TCR-sequenced participants respectively. Points the paper makes about the study in general: Epitopes outside the regions mutated in the B.1.351 and B.1.1.7 variants were reportedly recognized by nearly half of the unique spike-specific TCRs. Vaccine-associated CD4 TCRs spanned the whole spike protein, with dominant responses in regions 160-218 and 743-854. The 56-69-year group was small, and its depth increase did not reach significance, likely because of low power. Spike-specific TCR breadth and depth rose significantly after two AZD1222 doses compared with day 0 and with MenACWY recipients. Conclusions about previously exposed vaccinees were limited because only a handful of AZD1222 recipients were SARS-CoV-2 seropositive at baseline. Because no day 14 peak-response samples were available, repertoires were characterized only after the peak T cell response. Most participants were white British and females outnumbered males, and the authors suggested that clonal diversity may have been underestimated.

V is pared back by 3 bases and J by 4 bases, with 12 bases lying between the germline termini. From its cysteine to its phenylalanine, the CDR3 spans 14 amino acids. Only the CDR3 portion is preserved as DNA: 42 bases, with reading frame beginning at the first base. The CDR1 and CDR2 encoded by the germline V gene are SGHTA and FQGNSA. This specimen consisted of peripheral blood, obtained on day 0 of AZD1222 vaccination. Here the chain combines TRBV7-2 and TRBJ1-2, with an unclear D gene assignment. This sequence was found in an adult in good health. The CDR3 region has the sequence CASSFEPGIYGYTF. In nucleotides, the sequence is TGTGCCAGCAGCTTTGAACCGGGCATCTATGGCTACACCTTC.